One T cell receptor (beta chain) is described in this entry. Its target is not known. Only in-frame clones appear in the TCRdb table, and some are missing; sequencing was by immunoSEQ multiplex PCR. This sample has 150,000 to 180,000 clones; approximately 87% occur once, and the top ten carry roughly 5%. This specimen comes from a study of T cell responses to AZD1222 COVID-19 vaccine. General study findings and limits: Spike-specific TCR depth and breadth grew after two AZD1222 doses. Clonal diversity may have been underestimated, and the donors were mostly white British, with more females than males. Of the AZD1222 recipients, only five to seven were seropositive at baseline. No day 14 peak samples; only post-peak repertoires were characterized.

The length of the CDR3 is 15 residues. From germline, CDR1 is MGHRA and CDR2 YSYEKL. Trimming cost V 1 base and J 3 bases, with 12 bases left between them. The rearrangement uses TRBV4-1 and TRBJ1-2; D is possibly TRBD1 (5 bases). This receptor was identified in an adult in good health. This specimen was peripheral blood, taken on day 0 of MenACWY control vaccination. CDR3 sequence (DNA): TGCGCCAGCAGCCAAGTAGCAAGGGGAGACTATGGCTACACCTTC. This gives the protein CASSQVARGDYGYTF.